This TCR beta chain was profiled in a study of OX40 agonist ivuxolimab in advanced cancers. Context from the whole study: Ivuxolimab was an agonistic, fully human IgG2 monoclonal antibody directed against OX40 (CD134), a costimulatory receptor. Intravenous ivuxolimab was administered to patients every 2 weeks at six dose levels: 0.01, 0.1, 0.3, 1.5, 3 and 10 mg/kg. Of the 50 to 55 patients in dose escalation, about 20 had hepatocellular carcinoma, some 15 had melanoma, 9 had renal cell carcinoma and 9 had head and neck cancer. The dose-escalation cohort was 82.7% male with a mean age of approximately 60 years, ranging from roughly 23 to 85. Patients were allowed to have had prior anti-PD-1, anti-PD-L1 or anti-CTLA-4 therapy, and approximately 40% of the dose-escalation patients had been treated with checkpoint inhibitors. Partial responses were achieved by three dose-escalation patients, of whom one had hepatocellular carcinoma and two had cutaneous melanoma. Peripheral TCRbeta sequencing was intended to test whether TCR sequence diversity was altered and clonal T-cell expansion was caused by ivuxolimab. The paper describes the monotherapy dose-escalation part (N of about 50 patients) of the phase I trial of ivuxolimab. Points the paper makes about the study in general: After ivuxolimab, more expanded clones were found on average in CD8+ T cells than in CD4+ T cells. At doses of 0.1 to 3.0 mg/kg, clonal expansion of both CD4+ and CD8+ T cells in blood was seen between baseline and week 6. Antigen specificity was not determined for the clonally expanded peripheral T cells. In partial responders in the 0.1-3.0 mg/kg groups, normalized peripheral clonal expansion was found to be among the lowest, especially among CD8+ T cells. Low levels of normalized T-cell clonal expansion were also seen in some patients who did not respond.

To sequence the TCRbeta CDR3 region, genomic DNA was isolated from the sorted cells. The immunoSEQ Assay was used for sequencing of TCRbeta CDR3 regions. TCRdb provides this immuneACCESS table in a form limited to in-frame rearrangements. Some clones are lacking; in checked studies, under half of them reflect an unresolved V gene, and why the rest are absent is not known. The sample includes about 150,000 clones, with 94% observed a single time. Of the sample, approximately 0.3% is held by the ten largest clones. The trial excluded patients who had a history of autoimmune disease or were on systemic immunosuppression. Peripheral blood for TCR sequencing was collected from all dose cohorts at baseline, on cycle 4 day 1, and on cycle 7 day 1. The samples were taken from a phase I, first-in-human, multicenter, open-label dose-escalation trial of ivuxolimab. Adults with locally advanced or metastatic melanoma, renal cell, hepatocellular, or head and neck squamous cell carcinoma were enrolled in the trial. Before TCR sequencing, CD4+ T cells and CD8+ T cells were sorted from peripheral blood as separate populations.

The germline V gene supplies CDR1 SQVTM and CDR2 ANQGSEA. From the cysteine through the phenylalanine, the CDR3 covers 13 amino acids. Only the CDR3 DNA stays, 39 bases, in frame from base 1. V and J are trimmed by 6 bases and 8 bases, and the gene matches miss 8 bases of the junction. A note on this clone: Its binding antigen is unknown. No quality values exist for individual bases; no much larger clone is one base distant.

The chain couples TRBV29-1 to TRBJ1-4; TRBD1 agrees with 8 junctional bases. Sequenced material: CD4+ or CD8+ T cells sorted from blood, taken in a trial of the OX40 agonist ivuxolimab. The source is an adult with an advanced solid tumor such as melanoma, head and neck, liver or kidney cancer. The DNA sequence reads TGCAGCGTAGGTCGGACAGGGAACGAAAAACTGTTTTTT. This encodes CSVGRTGNEKLFF.